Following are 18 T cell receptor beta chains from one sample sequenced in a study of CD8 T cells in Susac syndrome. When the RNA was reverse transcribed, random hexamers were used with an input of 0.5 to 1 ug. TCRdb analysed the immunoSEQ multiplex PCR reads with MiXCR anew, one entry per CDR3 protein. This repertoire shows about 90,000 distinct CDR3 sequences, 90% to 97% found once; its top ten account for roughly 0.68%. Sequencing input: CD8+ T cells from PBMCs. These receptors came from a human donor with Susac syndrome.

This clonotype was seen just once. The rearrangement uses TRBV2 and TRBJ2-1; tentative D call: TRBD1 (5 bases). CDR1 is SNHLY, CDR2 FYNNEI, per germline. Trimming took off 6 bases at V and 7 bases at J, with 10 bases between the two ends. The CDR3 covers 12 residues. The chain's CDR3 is CASSQGWNEQFF. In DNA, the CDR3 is TGTGCCAGCAGCCAGGGATGGAATGAGCAGTTCTTC.

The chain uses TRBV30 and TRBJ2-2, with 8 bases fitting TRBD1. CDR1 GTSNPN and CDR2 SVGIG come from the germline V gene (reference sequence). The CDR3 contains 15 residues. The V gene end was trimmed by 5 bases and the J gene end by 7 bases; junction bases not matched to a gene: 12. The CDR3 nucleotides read TGTGCCTGGGATCTATCCGGGACAGGTTACGGGGAGCTGTTTTTT. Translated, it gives CAWDLSGTGYGELFF. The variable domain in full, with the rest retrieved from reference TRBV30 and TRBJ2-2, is SQTIHQWPATLVQPVGSPLSLECTVEGTSNPNLYWYRQAAGRGLQLLFYSVGIGQISSEVPQNLSASRPQDRQFILSSKKLLLSDSGFYLCAWDLSGTGYGELFFGEGSRLTVL.

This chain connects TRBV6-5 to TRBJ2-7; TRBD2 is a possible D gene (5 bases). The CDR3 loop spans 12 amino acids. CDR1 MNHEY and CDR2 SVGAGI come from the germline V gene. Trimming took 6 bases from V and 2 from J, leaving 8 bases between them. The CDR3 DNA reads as TGTGCCAGCAGGGACGGGGCCTACGAGCAGTACTTC. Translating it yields CASRDGAYEQYF.

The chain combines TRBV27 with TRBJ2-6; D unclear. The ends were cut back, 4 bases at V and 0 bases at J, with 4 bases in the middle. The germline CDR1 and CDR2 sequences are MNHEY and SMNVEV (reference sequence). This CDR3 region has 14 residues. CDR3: CASSWISGANVLTF. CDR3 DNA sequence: TGTGCCAGCAGTTGGATCTCTGGGGCCAACGTCCTGACTTTC.

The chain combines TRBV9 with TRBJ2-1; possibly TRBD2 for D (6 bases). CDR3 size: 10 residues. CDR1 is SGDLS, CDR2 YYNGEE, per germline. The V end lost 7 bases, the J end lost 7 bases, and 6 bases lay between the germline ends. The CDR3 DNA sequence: TGTGCCAGCGGGGGGAATGAGCAGTTCTTC. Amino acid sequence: CASGGNEQFF.

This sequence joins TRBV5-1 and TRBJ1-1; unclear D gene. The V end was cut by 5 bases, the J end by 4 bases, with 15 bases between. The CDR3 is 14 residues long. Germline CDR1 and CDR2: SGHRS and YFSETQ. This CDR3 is CASRDAPAGTEAFF. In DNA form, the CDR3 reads TGCGCCAGCAGGGACGCCCCAGCGGGCACTGAAGCTTTCTTT.

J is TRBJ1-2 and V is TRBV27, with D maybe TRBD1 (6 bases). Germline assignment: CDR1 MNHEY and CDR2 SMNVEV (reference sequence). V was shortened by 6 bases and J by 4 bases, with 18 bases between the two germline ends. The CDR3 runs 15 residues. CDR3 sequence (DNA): TGTGCCAGCAGCCCTCTGGACAGACCTGGCTATGGCTACACCTTC. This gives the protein CASSPLDRPGYGYTF.

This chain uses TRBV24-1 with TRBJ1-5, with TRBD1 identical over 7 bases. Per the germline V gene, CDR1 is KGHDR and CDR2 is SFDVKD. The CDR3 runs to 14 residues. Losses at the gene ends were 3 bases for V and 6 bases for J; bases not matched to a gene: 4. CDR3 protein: CATSDAGGSQPQHF. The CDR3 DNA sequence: TGTGCCACCAGTGATGCAGGGGGGAGTCAGCCCCAGCATTTT.

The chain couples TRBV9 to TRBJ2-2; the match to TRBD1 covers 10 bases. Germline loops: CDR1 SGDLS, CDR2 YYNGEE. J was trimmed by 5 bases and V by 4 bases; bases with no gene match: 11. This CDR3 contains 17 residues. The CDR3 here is CASSPLETGQGTGELFF. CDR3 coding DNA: TGTGCCAGCAGCCCACTCGAGACGGGACAGGGGACCGGGGAGCTGTTTTTT.

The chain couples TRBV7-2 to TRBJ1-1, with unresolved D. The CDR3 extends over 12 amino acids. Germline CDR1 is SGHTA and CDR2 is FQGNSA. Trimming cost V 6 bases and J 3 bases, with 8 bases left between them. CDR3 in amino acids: CASSRGYTEAFF. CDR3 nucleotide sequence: TGTGCCAGCAGTCGCGGGTACACTGAAGCTTTCTTT.

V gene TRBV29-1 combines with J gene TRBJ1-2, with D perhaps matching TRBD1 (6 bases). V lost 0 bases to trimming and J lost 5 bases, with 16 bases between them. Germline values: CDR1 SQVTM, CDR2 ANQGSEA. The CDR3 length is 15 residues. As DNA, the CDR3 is TGCAGCGTTGAAGATCCGGGGGGGCGTGGGTATGGCTACACCTTC. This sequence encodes CSVEDPGGRGYGYTF. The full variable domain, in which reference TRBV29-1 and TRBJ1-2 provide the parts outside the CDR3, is SAVISQKPSRDICQRGTSLTIQCQVDSQVTMMFWYRQQPGQSLTLIATANQGSEATYESGFVIDKFPISRPNLTFSTLTVSNMSPEDSSIYLCSVEDPGGRGYGYTFGSGTRLTVV.

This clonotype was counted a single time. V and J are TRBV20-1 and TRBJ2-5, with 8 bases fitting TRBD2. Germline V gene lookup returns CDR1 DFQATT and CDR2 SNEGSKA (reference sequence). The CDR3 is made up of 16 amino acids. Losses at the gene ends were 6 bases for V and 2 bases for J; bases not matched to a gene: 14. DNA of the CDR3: TGCAGTGCGAAGACACGGACTAGCAGGGCACAAGAGACCCAGTACTTC. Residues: CSAKTRTSRAQETQYF.

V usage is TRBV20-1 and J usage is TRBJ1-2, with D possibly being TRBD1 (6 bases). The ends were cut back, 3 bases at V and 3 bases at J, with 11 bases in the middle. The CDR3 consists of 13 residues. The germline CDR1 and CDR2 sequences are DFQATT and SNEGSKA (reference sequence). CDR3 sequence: CSASWGADYGYTF. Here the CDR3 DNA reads TGCAGTGCTAGTTGGGGGGCCGACTATGGCTACACCTTC.

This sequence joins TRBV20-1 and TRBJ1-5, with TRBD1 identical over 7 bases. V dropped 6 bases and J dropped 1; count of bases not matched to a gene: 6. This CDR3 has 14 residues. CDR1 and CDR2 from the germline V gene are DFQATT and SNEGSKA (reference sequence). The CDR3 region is CSASPTGSNQPQHF. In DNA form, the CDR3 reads TGCAGTGCCTCCCCGACAGGGAGCAATCAGCCCCAGCATTTT.

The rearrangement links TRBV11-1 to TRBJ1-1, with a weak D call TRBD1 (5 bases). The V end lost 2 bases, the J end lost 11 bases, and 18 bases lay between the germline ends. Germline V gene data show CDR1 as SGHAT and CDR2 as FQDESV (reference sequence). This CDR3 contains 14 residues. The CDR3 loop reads CASSLNWDGDEAFF. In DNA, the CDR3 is TGTGCCAGCAGCTTAAATTGGGACGGAGACGAGGCTTTCTTT. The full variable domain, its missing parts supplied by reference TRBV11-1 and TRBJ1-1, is EAEVAQSPRYKITEKSQAVAFWCDPISGHATLYWYRQILGQGPELLVQFQDESVVDDSQLPKDRFSAERLKGVDSTLKIQPAELGDSAMYLCASSLNWDGDEAFFGQGTRLTVV.

The CDR3 DNA reads as TGCGCCAGCAGCCCGACCGGGACAGAGGATGAAAAACTGTTTTTT. It yields the protein CASSPTGTEDEKLFF. The chain recombines TRBV5-1 with TRBJ1-4; 7 positions agree with TRBD1. The V and J ends lost 4 bases and 6 bases, in that order; junction bases with no gene match: 9. CDR1 is SGHRS, CDR2 YFSETQ, per germline. The CDR3 runs 15 residues.

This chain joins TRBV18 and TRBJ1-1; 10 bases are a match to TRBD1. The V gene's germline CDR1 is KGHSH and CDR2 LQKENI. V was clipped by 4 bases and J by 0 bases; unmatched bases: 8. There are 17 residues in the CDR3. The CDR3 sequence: CASSRTGGIPMNTEAFF. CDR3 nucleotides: TGTGCCAGCTCACGGACAGGGGGAATTCCAATGAACACTGAAGCTTTCTTT.

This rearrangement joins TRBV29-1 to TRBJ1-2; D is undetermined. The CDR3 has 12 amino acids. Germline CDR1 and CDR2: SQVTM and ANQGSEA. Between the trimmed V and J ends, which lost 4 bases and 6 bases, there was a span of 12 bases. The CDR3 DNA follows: TGCAGCGTTGTAACGGCTGTTGATGGCTACACCTTC. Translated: CSVVTAVDGYTF.